This entry is about one T cell receptor (beta chain). The antigen remains undetermined. This specimen belongs to a study of T-cell reconstitution after alpha-beta-depleted transplantation in children. Findings of the study overall: Alpha-beta T cells present about two months after transplant were reported to originate from several hundred expanded graft clones.

A library of TCRbeta sequences, prepared with unique molecular identifiers, was generated. MiXCR, run by TCRdb on the PCR reads, gives a single entry per CDR3 protein. This table holds about 440,000 distinct CDR3 sequences, around two fifths found once. This CDR3 region has 13 residues. The V end lost 9 bases, the J end lost 5 bases, and 13 bases lay between the germline ends. Germline lookup yields CDR1 KGHSH and CDR2 LQKENI. Sample: PBMCs, taken before TCRalphabeta/CD19-depleted stem cell transplant. J is TRBJ2-2 and V is TRBV18; TRBD1 is a possible D gene (5 bases). The clonotype originates from a girl aged 2-10 years with aplastic anemia, due to receive a stem cell transplant. DNA for the CDR3: TGTGCCAGTGCGGATCAGGGAACCGGGGAGCTGTTTTTT. Its protein product is CASADQGTGELFF.